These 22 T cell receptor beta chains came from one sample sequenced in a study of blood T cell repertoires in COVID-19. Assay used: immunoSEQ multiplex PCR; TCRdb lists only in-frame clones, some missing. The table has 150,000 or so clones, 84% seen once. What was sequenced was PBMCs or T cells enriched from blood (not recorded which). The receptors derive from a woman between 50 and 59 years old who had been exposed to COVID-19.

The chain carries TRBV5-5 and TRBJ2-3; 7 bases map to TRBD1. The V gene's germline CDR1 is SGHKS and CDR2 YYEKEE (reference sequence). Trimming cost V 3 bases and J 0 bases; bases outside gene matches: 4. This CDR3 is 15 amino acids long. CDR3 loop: CASSSIRGSTDTQYF. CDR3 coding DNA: TGTGCCAGCAGCTCGATCAGGGGGAGCACAGATACGCAGTATTTT. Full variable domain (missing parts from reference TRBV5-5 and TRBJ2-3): DAGVTQSPTHLIKTRGQQVTLRCSPISGHKSVSWYQQVLGQGPQFIFQYYEKEERGRGNFPDRFSARQFPNYSSELNVNALLLGDSALYLCASSSIRGSTDTQYFGPGTRLTVL.

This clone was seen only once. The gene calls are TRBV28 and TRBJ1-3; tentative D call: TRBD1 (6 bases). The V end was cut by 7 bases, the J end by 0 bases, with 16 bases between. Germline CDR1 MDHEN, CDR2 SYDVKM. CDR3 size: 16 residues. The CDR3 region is CASTVGRGYSGNTIYF. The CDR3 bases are TGTGCCAGCACGGTCGGCAGGGGCTACTCTGGAAACACCATATATTTT. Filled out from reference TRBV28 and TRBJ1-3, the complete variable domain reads DVKVTQSSRYLVKRTGEKVFLECVQDMDHENMFWYRQDPGLGLRLIYFSYDVKMKEKGDIPEGYSVSREKKERFSLILESASTNQTSMYLCASTVGRGYSGNTIYFGEGSWLTVV.

In DNA, the CDR3 is TGTGCCAGCACCCTGACAGGGTTCTCTGAAGCTTTCTTT. Translation gives CASTLTGFSEAFF. This rearrangement joins TRBV12-3 or TRBV12-4 to TRBJ1-1; 7 bases align to TRBD1. V gave up 7 bases and J gave up 6 bases; unmatched junction bases: 8. This CDR3 contains 13 residues.

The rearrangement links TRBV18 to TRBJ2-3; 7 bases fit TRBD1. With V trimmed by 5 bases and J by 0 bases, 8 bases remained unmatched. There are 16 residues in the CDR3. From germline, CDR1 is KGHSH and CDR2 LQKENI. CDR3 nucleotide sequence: TGTGCCAGCTCAGAAACCGGGACAGCCAGCACAGATACGCAGTATTTT. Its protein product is CASSETGTASTDTQYF.

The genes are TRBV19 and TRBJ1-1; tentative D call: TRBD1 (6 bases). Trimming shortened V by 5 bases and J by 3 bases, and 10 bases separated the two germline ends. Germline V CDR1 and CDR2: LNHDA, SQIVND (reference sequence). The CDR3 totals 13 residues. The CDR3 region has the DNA TGTGCCAGTAGTGTCACAGGGTACACTGAAGCTTTCTTT. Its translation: CASSVTGYTEAFF.

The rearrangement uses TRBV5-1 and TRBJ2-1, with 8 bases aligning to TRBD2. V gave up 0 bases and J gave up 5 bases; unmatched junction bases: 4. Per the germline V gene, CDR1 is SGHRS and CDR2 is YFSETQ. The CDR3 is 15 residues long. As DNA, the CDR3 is TGCGCCAGCAGCTTGGTGGCGGGGGGTAACAATGAGCAGTTCTTC. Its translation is CASSLVAGGNNEQFF. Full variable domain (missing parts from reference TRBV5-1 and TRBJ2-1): KAGVTQTPRYLIKTRGQQVTLSCSPISGHRSVSWYQQTPGQGLQFLFEYFSETQRNKGNFPGRFSGRQFSNSRSEMNVSTLELGDSALYLCASSLVAGGNNEQFFGPGTRLTVL.

In DNA, the CDR3 is TGCAGTGCTAGAGAGGCAGCGGGCTACACCTTC. The encoded protein is CSAREAAGYTF. The chain carries TRBV20-1 and TRBJ1-2; D is unclear. There are 11 residues in the CDR3. V was clipped by 0 bases and J by 8 bases, with 7 bases between them. Germline CDR1 DFQATT, CDR2 SNEGSKA (reference sequence).

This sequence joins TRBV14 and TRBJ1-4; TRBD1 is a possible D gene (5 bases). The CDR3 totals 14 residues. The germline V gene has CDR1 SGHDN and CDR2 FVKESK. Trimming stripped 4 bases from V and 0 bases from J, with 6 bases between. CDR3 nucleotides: TGTGCCAGCAGCCCGACAGCAACTAATGAAAAACTGTTTTTT. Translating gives CASSPTATNEKLFF.

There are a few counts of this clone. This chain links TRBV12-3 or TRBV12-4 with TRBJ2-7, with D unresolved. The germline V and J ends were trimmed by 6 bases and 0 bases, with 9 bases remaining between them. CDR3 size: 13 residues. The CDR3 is CASRMASSYEQYF. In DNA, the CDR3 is TGTGCCAGCAGGATGGCCAGCTCCTACGAGCAGTACTTC.

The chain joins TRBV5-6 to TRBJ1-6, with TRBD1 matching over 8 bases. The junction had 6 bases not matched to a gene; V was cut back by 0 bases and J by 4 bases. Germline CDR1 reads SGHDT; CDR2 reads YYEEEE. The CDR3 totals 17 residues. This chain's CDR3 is CASSLGTGSLYNSPLHF. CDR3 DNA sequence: TGTGCCAGCAGCTTGGGGACAGGGAGCCTATATAATTCACCCCTCCACTTT. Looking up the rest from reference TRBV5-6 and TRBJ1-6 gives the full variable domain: DAGVTQSPTHLIKTRGQQVTLRCSPKSGHDTVSWYQQALGQGPQFIFQYYEEEERQRGNFPDRFSGHQFPNYSSELNVNALLLGDSALYLCASSLGTGSLYNSPLHFGNGTRLTVT.

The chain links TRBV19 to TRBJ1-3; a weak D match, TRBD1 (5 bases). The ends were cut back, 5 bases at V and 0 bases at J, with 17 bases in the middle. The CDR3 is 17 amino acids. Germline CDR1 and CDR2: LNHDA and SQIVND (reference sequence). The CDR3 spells CASSVLRQSYSGNTIYF. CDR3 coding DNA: TGTGCCAGTAGTGTGTTGAGACAGTCCTACTCTGGAAACACCATATATTTT. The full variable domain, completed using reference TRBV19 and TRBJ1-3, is DGGITQSPKYLFRKEGQNVTLSCEQNLNHDAMYWYRQDPGQGLRLIYYSQIVNDFQKGDIAEGYSVSREKKESFPLTVTSAQKNPTAFYLCASSVLRQSYSGNTIYFGEGSWLTVV.

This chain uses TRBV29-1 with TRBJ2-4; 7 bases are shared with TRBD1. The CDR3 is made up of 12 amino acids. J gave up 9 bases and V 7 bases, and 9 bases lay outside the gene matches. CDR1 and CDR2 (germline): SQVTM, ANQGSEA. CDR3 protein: CSAETGWRIQYF. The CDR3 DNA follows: TGCAGCGCGGAGACAGGGTGGCGCATTCAGTACTTC.

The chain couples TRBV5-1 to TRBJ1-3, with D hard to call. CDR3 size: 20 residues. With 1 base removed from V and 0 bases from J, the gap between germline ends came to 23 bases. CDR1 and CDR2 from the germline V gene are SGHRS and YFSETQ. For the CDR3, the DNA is TGCGCCAGCAGCTTGCACGGACTCCCTAGTGAACCCCTCTCTGGAAACACCATATATTTT. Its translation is CASSLHGLPSEPLSGNTIYF.

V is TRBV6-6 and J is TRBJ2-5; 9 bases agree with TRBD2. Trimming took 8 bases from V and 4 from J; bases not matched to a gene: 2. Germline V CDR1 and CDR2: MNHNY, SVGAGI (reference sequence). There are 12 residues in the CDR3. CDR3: CASGTSTETQYF. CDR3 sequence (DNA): TGTGCCAGCGGGACTAGCACAGAGACCCAGTACTTC.

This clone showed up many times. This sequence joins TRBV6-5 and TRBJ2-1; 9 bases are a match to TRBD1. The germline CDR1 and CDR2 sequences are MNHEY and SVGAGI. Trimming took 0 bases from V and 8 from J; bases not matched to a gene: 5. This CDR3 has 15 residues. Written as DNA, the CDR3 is TGTGCCAGCAGTTACTCGACCACAGGGGGCCATGAGCAGTTCTTC. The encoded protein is CASSYSTTGGHEQFF.

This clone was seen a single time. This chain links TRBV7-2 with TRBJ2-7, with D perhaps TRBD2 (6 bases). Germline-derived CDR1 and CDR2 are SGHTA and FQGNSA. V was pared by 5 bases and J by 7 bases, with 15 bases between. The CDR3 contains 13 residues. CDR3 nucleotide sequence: TGTGCCAGCAGCCCCAGCGGGCTGTGGGAGCAGTACTTC. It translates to CASSPSGLWEQYF.

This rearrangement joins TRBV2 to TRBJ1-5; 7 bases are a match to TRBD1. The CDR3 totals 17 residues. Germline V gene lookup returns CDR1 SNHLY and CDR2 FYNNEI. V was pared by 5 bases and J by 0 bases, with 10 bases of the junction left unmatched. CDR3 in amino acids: CASSYGQAVYSNQPQHF. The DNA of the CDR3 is TGTGCCAGCAGTTATGGACAGGCCGTTTATAGCAATCAGCCCCAGCATTTT.

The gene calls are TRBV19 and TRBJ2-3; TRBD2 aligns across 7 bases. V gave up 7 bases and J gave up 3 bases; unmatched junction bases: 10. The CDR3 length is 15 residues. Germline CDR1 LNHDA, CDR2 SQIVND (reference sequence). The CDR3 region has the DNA TGTGCCAGTAAGAAACTGGGGGGAGGGACAGATACGCAGTATTTT. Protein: CASKKLGGGTDTQYF.

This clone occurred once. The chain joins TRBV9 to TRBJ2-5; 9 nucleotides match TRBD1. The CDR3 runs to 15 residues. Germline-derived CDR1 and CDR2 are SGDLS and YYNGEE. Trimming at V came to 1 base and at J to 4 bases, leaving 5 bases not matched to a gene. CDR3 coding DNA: TGTGCCAGCAGCGTACTGGACAGGGGAACAGAGACCCAGTACTTC. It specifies CASSVLDRGTETQYF.

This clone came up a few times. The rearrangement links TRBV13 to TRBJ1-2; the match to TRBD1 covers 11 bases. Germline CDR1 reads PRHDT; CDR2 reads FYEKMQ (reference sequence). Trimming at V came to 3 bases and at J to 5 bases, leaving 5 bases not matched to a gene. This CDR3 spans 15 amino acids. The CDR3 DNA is TGTGCCAGCAGCTTGGACAGGGGGCGTGGGTATGGCTACACCTTC. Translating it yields CASSLDRGRGYGYTF.

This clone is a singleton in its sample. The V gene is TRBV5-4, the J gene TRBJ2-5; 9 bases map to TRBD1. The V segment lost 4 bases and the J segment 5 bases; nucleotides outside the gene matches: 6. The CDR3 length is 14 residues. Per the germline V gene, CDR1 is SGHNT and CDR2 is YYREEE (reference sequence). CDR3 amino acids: CASSPDRGSETQYF. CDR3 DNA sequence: TGTGCCAGCAGCCCGGACAGGGGAAGTGAGACCCAGTACTTC.

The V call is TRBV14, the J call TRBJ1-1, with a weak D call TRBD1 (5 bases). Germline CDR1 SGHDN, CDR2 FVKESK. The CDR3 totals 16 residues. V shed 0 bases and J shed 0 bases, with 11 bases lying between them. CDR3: CASSQDDRGVNTEAFF. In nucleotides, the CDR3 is TGTGCCAGCAGCCAAGACGATCGGGGGGTGAACACTGAAGCTTTCTTT.